Here is one T cell receptor (beta chain) with its context. The clone's antigen remains unknown. No qualities accompany the bases; no much larger clone lies one base away. The sample comes from a study of blood T cell repertoires in COVID-19 (dated by TCRdb to the early 2020s). In terms of the full investigation: Collaborator samples came from the United States, Italy and Spain and covered acute and convalescent phases of COVID-19. The material from the prospective study consisted of cDNA or gDNA derived from T cells, B-cell-depleted T cells, or PBMCs. The dataset comprised deeply sampled blood TCRbeta repertoires from subjects exposed to, actively infected with, or recovered from COVID-19. A freely available public database, intended as a resource for researchers studying the immune response to SARS-CoV-2, is where the repertoires were released. Samples came from the ongoing ImmuneRACE study (first 160 participants) plus 1,254 subjects from 6 global collaborators. Sample metadata almost always included a de-identified subject ID, COVID-19 status, age in years and sex. Where available, HLA class I and class II types were taken from metadata supplied by the sample provider and were not determined by assay-based typing. Points the paper makes about the study in general: Clinical and demographic metadata were provided uncurated, with the amount varying by source and participant.

TCRbeta CDR3 regions were amplified from genomic DNA by means of the immunoSEQ Assay, a bias-controlled multiplex PCR. Per the original workflow: Within the assay, amplification of reference gene primers was used to estimate how many nucleated cells each sample contained. To quantify the absolute abundance of each unique TCRbeta CDR3 rearrangement, sequence reads were collapsed and filtered. Productive Simpson clonality was computed per sample as the square root of Simpson's diversity index over productive rearrangements. The table comes from immuneACCESS by way of TCRdb, which keeps in-frame sequences with V and J called. Part of the clones is missing from these tables; in studies checked, under half for an unresolved V gene and the rest for unknown reasons. V, J and clone size were drawn from that table, and D and trimming were deduced from the DNA. Recorded for this sample are about 3,400 clones; around three quarters of them occurred a single time. The ten largest make up 20% to 25% of the sample.

Each collaborating institution followed its own protocols to collect whole blood in K2EDTA tubes. For TCRbeta analysis, collaborators shipped samples as frozen whole blood, isolated PBMCs, or DNA extracted from either of those sample types. The germline V gene (reference sequence) provides CDR1 MNHNY and CDR2 SVGAGI. Germline trimming: 5 bases from V, 2 bases from J; junction bases outside gene matches: 11. The cysteine opens and the phenylalanine closes a CDR3 of 17 amino acids. Left in the record is the CDR3 DNA by itself, 51 bases read in frame from the first base. The sequence derives from an older man with active COVID-19. The V gene is TRBV6-6 and the J gene is TRBJ2-2; the central 7 bases match TRBD1. Material for sequencing was peripheral blood. This receptor carries the CDR3 CASSPTRQGLNTGELFF. The DNA sequence reads TGTGCCAGCAGTCCTACCCGACAGGGTCTAAACACCGGGGAGCTGTTTTTT.